This T cell receptor beta chain was sequenced for a study of CD8 T cells in Susac syndrome. CD8+ and CD4+ T cells from blood underwent TCR beta sequencing. Negative isolation was applied to CD8+ and CD4+ T cells, and FACS enrichment was applied to TEMRA cells. V was clipped by 1 base and J by 6 bases, with 7 bases between them. The CDR3 sequence is 12 residues long. CDR1 and CDR2 (germline): LGHDT, YNNKEL (reference sequence). With random hexamers, reverse transcription was performed on roughly 0.5 to 1 ug of RNA. The TCR beta CDR3 was amplified by immunoSEQ multiplex PCR across 54 Vbeta, 13 Jbeta. TCRdb recomputed calls from the immunoSEQ multiplex PCR reads with MiXCR, one row per CDR3 protein. This sample has around 190,000 distinct CDR3 sequences, with 85% to 95% found just once.

V usage is TRBV3-1 and J usage is TRBJ2-7; D not certain. This sequence was found in a human donor in good health. The material sequenced was CD4+ T cells from PBMCs. In nucleotides, the CDR3 is TGTGCCAGCAGCCAAGTCGAGGCCGAGCAGTACTTC. Protein sequence: CASSQVEAEQYF.